Each of the 4 T cell receptor beta chains below was sequenced from the same sample in a study of Graves' ophthalmopathy and Graves' hyperthyroidism. For repertoire sequencing, the TCR beta CDR3 regions were amplified from RNA transcripts. After a first-round RT-PCR with HTBI primers, a second-round multiplex PCR was run. TCRdb ran MiXCR on the multiplex PCR reads and lists one entry per CDR3 protein. The sample records 500,000 to 600,000 distinct CDR3 sequences, about 35% being singletons. Sequenced: peripheral blood or thyroid tissue (not recorded which). These TCRs come from an adult man with Graves' hyperthyroidism.

The table lists this clonotype with many counts. The genes are TRBV5-8 and TRBJ1-1; 9 positions match TRBD1. Trimming took 4 bases from V and 4 from J; bases not matched to a gene: 8. Per germline, CDR1 SGHTS and CDR2 YDEGEE. This CDR3 is built from 15 residues. The DNA of the CDR3 is TGTGCCAGCAGCCATGACAGGGGGGGTTTCACTGAAGCTTTCTTT. Amino acids: CASSHDRGGFTEAFF.

In this sample, this clonotype turned up many times. V gene TRBV20-1 combines with J gene TRBJ1-4; D remains unclear. The germline V gene has CDR1 DFQATT and CDR2 SNEGSKA (reference sequence). There are 16 residues in the CDR3. V lost 3 bases and J lost 3, with 17 bases in between. CDR3: CSASPHTPGANEKLFF. DNA for the CDR3: TGCAGTGCTAGCCCACATACACCTGGGGCTAATGAAAAACTGTTTTTT.

With regard to this clonotype: At one boundary the junction diverges from the germline segment, which might be a read error. The chain employs TRBV9 and TRBJ2-5; TRBD2 agrees at 7 bases. Germline V gene sequence: CDR1 SGDLS, CDR2 YYNGEE. The CDR3 is 19 residues long. In DNA, the CDR3 is TGTGCCAGCAGTGAAGGGAGGGCCCTCCCCGTTTCCGCTCAAGAGATCCAGTACTTC. It is translated as CASSEGRALPVSAQEIQYF.

V usage is TRBV15 and J usage is TRBJ2-1, with 7 bases fitting TRBD1. CDR1 is LNHNV and CDR2 is YYDKDF in the germline V gene (reference sequence). V trimming: 5 bases; J trimming: 10 bases; junction bases outside the gene matches: 11. CDR3 length equals 14 residues. The CDR3 here is CATSVSTGVGEQFF. For the CDR3, the DNA is TGTGCCACCAGCGTCAGTACAGGGGTAGGAGAGCAGTTCTTC.